This T cell receptor beta chain was observed in a study of regulatory T cells in long-lasting Graves disease. Arm-PCR of CDR3 regions with iRepertoire HTBI primers generated TCR beta libraries. TCRdb reprocessed the multiplex PCR reads via MiXCR and lists one record per CDR3 protein. The top ten clones hold approximately 12% of a sample with some 240,000 distinct CDR3 sequences, approximately 19% of them seen once. Regarding time point: newly diagnosed GD, antithyroid drugs for less than 3 months. PBMC-extracted RNA yielded the TCR library. Study findings and constraints: Only a small sample size was used, which may have cut accuracy.

This clonotype has a count of ten or more. The antigen is undetermined. Germline loops: CDR1 KGHSH, CDR2 LQKENI. The germline V and J ends were trimmed by 2 bases and 3 bases, with 20 bases remaining between them. This CDR3 has 18 amino acids. The sample was also reused in another study, on T cells in Graves' hyperthyroidism and ophthalmopathy.

This chain links TRBV18 with TRBJ1-5, with D unclear. This receptor was taken from a young woman with Graves disease. The input for sequencing was peripheral blood mononuclear cells (PBMCs), taken at new diagnosis, from a patient treated with antithyroid drugs. The CDR3 nucleotides read TGTGCCAGCTCACCAACCGAGACCGGTGGCCTCTACAATCAGCCCCAGCATTTT. As protein: CASSPTETGGLYNQPQHF.